A selection of T cell receptor beta chains follows, all from one sample in a study of shared clonotypes between healthy human individuals. The protocol was immunoSEQ multiplex PCR, while the TCRdb copy is restricted to in-frame clones and leaves out a portion. The table shows over a million clones, with 60% to 80% occurring only once. The sample consisted of memory CD4+ T cells sorted from blood. All receptors derive from a man aged 18-30 years in good health. CDR3s include the opening cysteine and the closing phenylalanine or tryptophan. D genes are given only for firm matches. The size of a clone is reported for some rows only, either as once, few or many, or as a class for expanded clones.

length: 14; size: NA; V: TRBV6-5; J: TRBJ1-3; D: NA; CDR3: CASSYGGAGNTIYF; DNA: TGTGCCAGCAGTTACGGGGGGGCTGGAAACACCATATATTTT
length: 15; size: NA; V: TRBV7-9; J: TRBJ2-5; D: NA; CDR3: CASSLAGRHQETQYF; DNA: TGTGCCAGCAGCTTAGCGGGCAGACACCAAGAGACCCAGTACTTC
length: 15; size: once; V: TRBV6-5; J: TRBJ2-7; D: TRBD1; CDR3: CASSLTGTGVHEQYF; DNA: TGTGCCAGCAGTCTCACCGGGACAGGGGTCCACGAGCAGTACTTC
length: 15; size: NA; V: TRBV28; J: TRBJ1-4; D: NA; CDR3: CASNSLMGLNEKLFF; DNA: TGTGCCAGCAATTCTCTTATGGGACTTAATGAAAAACTGTTTTTT
length: 15; size: NA; V: TRBV18; J: TRBJ2-7; D: TRBD1; CDR3: CASSPTGGPAYEQYF; DNA: TGTGCCAGCTCACCCACAGGGGGGCCCGCCTACGAGCAGTACTTC
length: 14; size: NA; V: TRBV18; J: TRBJ2-5; D: NA; CDR3: CASSLTRAQETQYF; DNA: TGTGCCAGCTCACTGACACGGGCCCAGGAGACCCAGTACTTC
length: 17; size: NA; V: TRBV5-8; J: TRBJ1-3; D: NA; CDR3: CASSLGFGVGAGNTIYF; DNA: TGTGCCAGCAGCTTGGGATTCGGGGTAGGAGCTGGAAACACCATATATTTT
length: 12; size: NA; V: TRBV2; J: TRBJ1-2; D: NA; CDR3: CASTRTPPGYTF; DNA: TGTGCCAGCACGAGGACGCCCCCCGGCTACACCTTC
length: 14; size: few; V: TRBV27; J: TRBJ1-6; D: NA; CDR3: CASSLKMGFSPLHF; DNA: TGTGCCAGCAGCCTCAAAATGGGTTTTTCACCCCTCCACTTT
length: 15; size: NA; V: TRBV11-2; J: TRBJ2-3; D: NA; CDR3: CASSPGGLATDTQYF; DNA: TGTGCCAGCAGCCCAGGGGGGCTAGCCACAGATACGCAGTATTTT
length: 12; size: NA; V: TRBV29-1; J: TRBJ1-2; D: NA; CDR3: CSVESPNYGYTF; DNA: TGCAGCGTTGAAAGCCCTAACTATGGCTACACCTTC
length: 14; size: NA; V: TRBV6-1; J: TRBJ1-5; D: NA; CDR3: CASKYRRDYQPQHF; DNA: TGTGCCAGCAAGTACCGCAGGGACTATCAGCCCCAGCATTTT
length: 14; size: NA; V: TRBV5-5; J: TRBJ1-5; D: NA; CDR3: CASSLSRGDQPQHF; DNA: TGTGCCAGCAGCTTGAGTAGGGGCGATCAGCCCCAGCATTTT
length: 15; size: NA; V: TRBV11-2; J: TRBJ2-5; D: NA; CDR3: CASSSQGSYGETQYF; DNA: TGTGCCAGCAGCTCACAGGGAAGTTACGGAGAGACCCAGTACTTC
length: 12; size: few; V: TRBV10-2; J: TRBJ2-7; D: NA; CDR3: CASSEETYEQYF; DNA: TGCGCCAGCAGTGAAGAAACCTACGAGCAGTACTTC
length: 14; size: once; V: TRBV11-2; J: TRBJ2-1; D: NA; CDR3: CASSLELAPSEQFF; DNA: TGTGCCAGCAGCTTAGAACTAGCTCCCAGTGAGCAGTTCTTC
length: 16; size: many; V: TRBV9; J: TRBJ2-1; D: TRBD2; CDR3: CASSVVPSGSNNEQFF; DNA: TGTGCCAGCAGCGTAGTCCCCAGCGGGAGTAACAATGAGCAGTTCTTC
length: 16; size: few; V: TRBV5-1; J: TRBJ2-1; D: TRBD1; CDR3: CASSTSGTGGRNEQFF; DNA: TGCGCCAGCAGCACCTCCGGGACAGGGGGCCGGAATGAGCAGTTCTTC
length: 14; size: NA; V: TRBV5-5; J: TRBJ2-3; D: NA; CDR3: CASSLGTVTDTQYF; DNA: TGTGCCAGCAGCTTGGGGACAGTCACAGATACGCAGTATTTT
length: 15; size: few; V: TRBV6-1; J: TRBJ2-7; D: TRBD1; CDR3: CASRQDRGYSSEQYF; DNA: TGTGCCAGCAGGCAGGACAGGGGGTATTCCTCGGAGCAGTACTTC
length: 15; size: NA; V: TRBV5-1; J: TRBJ1-2; D: TRBD1; CDR3: CASSLEAGQGRGYTF; DNA: TGCGCCAGCAGCTTGGAAGCGGGACAGGGTCGGGGCTACACCTTC
length: 14; size: many; V: TRBV19; J: TRBJ2-7; D: TRBD1; CDR3: CASSFRDRRNEQYF; DNA: TGTGCCAGTAGTTTCCGGGACAGACGCAACGAGCAGTACTTC
length: 13; size: NA; V: TRBV14; J: TRBJ2-7; D: NA; CDR3: CASSQAPGVEQYF; DNA: TGTGCCAGCAGCCAAGCCCCAGGGGTCGAGCAGTACTTC
length: 14; size: few; V: TRBV6-1; J: TRBJ1-1; D: NA; CDR3: CASSELRGGLGAFF; DNA: TGTGCCAGCAGTGAACTAAGAGGAGGGTTGGGCGCTTTCTTT
length: 12; size: few; V: TRBV5-4; J: TRBJ1-2; D: NA; CDR3: CASSAPGLGYTF; DNA: TGTGCCAGCAGCGCGCCGGGACTCGGCTACACCTTC
length: 15; size: NA; V: TRBV5-1; J: TRBJ1-6; D: TRBD1; CDR3: CASSSGQGAESPLHF; DNA: TGCGCCAGCAGCTCGGGACAGGGGGCCGAATCACCCCTCCACTTT
length: 15; size: NA; V: TRBV28; J: TRBJ1-2; D: NA; CDR3: CASSPPSKGRYGYTF; DNA: TGTGCCAGCAGCCCACCCTCTAAGGGGCGGTATGGCTACACCTTC
length: 14; size: NA; V: TRBV28; J: TRBJ2-5; D: TRBD1; CDR3: CASSPRGIQETQYF; DNA: TGTGCCAGCAGTCCCAGGGGGATCCAAGAGACCCAGTACTTC
length: 13; size: NA; V: TRBV5-1; J: TRBJ2-2; D: NA; CDR3: CASSLGNTGELFF; DNA: TGCGCCAGCAGCTTGGGAAACACCGGGGAGCTGTTTTTT
length: 12; size: NA; V: TRBV7-2; J: TRBJ2-5; D: NA; CDR3: CASSLGFETQYF; DNA: TGTGCCAGCAGCTTAGGTTTCGAGACCCAGTACTTC
length: 18; size: NA; V: TRBV7-8; J: TRBJ2-5; D: TRBD2; CDR3: CASSIPGLAGGYQETQYF; DNA: TGTGCCAGCAGCATTCCGGGACTAGCGGGGGGGTACCAAGAGACCCAGTACTTC
length: 13; size: few; V: TRBV30; J: TRBJ2-6; D: NA; CDR3: CAQGDSGANVLTF; DNA: TGTGCACAAGGGGACTCTGGGGCCAACGTCCTGACTTTC
length: 15; size: NA; V: TRBV27; J: TRBJ2-7; D: TRBD1; CDR3: CASSLTGTGRYEQYF; DNA: TGTGCCAGCAGTCTCACCGGGACAGGGCGATACGAGCAGTACTTC
length: 13; size: few; V: TRBV6-5; J: TRBJ1-1; D: NA; CDR3: CASSYGIRTEAFF; DNA: TGTGCCAGCAGTTACGGGATTAGGACTGAAGCTTTCTTT
length: 14; size: NA; V: TRBV6-1; J: TRBJ1-5; D: NA; CDR3: CASSERGFNQPQHF; DNA: TGTGCCAGCAGTGAACGGGGCTTCAATCAGCCCCAGCATTTT